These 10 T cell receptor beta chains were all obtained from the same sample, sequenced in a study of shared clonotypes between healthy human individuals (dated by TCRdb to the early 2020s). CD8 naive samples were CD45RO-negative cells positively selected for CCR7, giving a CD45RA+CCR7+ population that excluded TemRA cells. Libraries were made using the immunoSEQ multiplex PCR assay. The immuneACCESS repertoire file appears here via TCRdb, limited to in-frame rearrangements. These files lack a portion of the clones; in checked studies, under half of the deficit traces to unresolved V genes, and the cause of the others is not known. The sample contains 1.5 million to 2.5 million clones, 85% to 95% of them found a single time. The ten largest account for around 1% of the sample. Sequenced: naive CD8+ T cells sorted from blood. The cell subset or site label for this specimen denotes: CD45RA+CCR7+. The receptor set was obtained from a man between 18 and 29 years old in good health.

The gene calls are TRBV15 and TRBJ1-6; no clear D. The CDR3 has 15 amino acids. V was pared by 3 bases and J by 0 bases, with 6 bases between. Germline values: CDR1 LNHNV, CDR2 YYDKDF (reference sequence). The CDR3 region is CATSSRSSYNSPLHF. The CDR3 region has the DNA TGTGCCACCAGCAGCAGGAGCTCCTATAATTCACCCCTCCACTTT.

The CDR3 region is CASSPWVGAPNEKLFF. CDR3 DNA sequence: TGTGCCAGCAGCCCCTGGGTAGGGGCGCCTAATGAAAAACTGTTTTTT. This sequence joins TRBV27 and TRBJ1-4; D perhaps matches TRBD1 (5 bases). The CDR3 is 16 residues long. CDR1 and CDR2 (germline): MNHEY, SMNVEV (reference sequence). V lost 6 bases to trimming and J lost 3 bases, with 17 bases between them.

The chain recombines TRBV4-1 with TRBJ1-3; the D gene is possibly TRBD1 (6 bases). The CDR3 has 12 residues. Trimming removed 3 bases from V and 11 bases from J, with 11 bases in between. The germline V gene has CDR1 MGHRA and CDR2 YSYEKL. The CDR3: CASSQQGPPIYF. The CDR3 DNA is TGCGCCAGCAGCCAGCAGGGGCCGCCCATATATTTT.

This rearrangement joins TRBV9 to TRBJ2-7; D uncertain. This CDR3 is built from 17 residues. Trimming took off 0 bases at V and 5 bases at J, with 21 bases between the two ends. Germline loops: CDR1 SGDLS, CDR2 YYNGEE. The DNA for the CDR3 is TGTGCCAGCAGCGTAGCTCCTTCGCGGACCCTTTGGAACGAGCAGTACTTC. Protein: CASSVAPSRTLWNEQYF. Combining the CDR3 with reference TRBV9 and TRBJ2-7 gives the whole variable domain DSGVTQTPKHLITATGQRVTLRCSPRSGDLSVYWYQQSLDQGLQFLIQYYNGEERAKGNILERFSAQQFPDLHSELNLSSLELGDSALYFCASSVAPSRTLWNEQYFGPGTRLTVT.

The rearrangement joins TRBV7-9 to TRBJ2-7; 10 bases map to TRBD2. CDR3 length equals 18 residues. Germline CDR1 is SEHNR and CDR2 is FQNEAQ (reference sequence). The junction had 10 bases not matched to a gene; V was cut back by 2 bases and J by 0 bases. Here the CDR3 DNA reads TGTGCCAGCAGCTTAACCGCCAGTCTAGCGGGAGACTCCTACGAGCAGTACTTC. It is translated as CASSLTASLAGDSYEQYF.

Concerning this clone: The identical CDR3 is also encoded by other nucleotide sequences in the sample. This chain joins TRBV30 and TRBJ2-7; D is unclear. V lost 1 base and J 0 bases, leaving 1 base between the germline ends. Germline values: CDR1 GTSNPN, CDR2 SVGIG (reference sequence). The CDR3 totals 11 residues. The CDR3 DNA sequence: TGTGCCTGGAGTGACTCCTACGAGCAGTACTTC. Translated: CAWSDSYEQYF.

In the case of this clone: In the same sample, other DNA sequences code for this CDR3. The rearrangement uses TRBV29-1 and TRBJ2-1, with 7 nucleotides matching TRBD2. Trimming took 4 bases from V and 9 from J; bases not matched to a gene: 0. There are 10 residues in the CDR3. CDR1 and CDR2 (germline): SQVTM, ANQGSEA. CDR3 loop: CSVGGGEQFF. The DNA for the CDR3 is TGCAGCGTTGGGGGGGGTGAGCAGTTCTTC.

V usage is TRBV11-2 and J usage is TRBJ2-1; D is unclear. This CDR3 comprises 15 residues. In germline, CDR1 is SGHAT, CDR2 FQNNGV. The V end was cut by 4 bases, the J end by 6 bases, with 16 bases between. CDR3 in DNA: TGTGCCAGCAGCTATATGGCCGCGGAAACCAATGAGCAGTTCTTC. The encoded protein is CASSYMAAETNEQFF.

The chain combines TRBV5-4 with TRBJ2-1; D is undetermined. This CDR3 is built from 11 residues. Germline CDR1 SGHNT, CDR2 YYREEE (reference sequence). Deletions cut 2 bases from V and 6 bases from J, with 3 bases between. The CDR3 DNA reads TGTGCCAGCAGCTTCTCCAATGAGCAGTTCTTC. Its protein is CASSFSNEQFF. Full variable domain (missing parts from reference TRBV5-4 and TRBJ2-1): ETGVTQSPTHLIKTRGQQVTLRCSSQSGHNTVSWYQQALGQGPQFIFQYYREEENGRGNFPPRFSGLQFPNYSSELNVNALELDDSALYLCASSFSNEQFFGPGTRLTVL.

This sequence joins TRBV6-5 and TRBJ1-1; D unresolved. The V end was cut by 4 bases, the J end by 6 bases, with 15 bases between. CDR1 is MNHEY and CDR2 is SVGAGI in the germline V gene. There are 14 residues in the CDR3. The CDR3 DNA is TGTGCCAGCAGTTCAATGGGGTTAATTGCTGAAGCTTTCTTT. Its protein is CASSSMGLIAEAFF.